This record covers a single T cell receptor beta chain. The trim removed 4 bases at V and 5 bases at J, leaving 9 bases unmatched. The CDR3 length is 16 residues. In germline, CDR1 is SNHLY, CDR2 FYNNEI. Assay used: immunoSEQ multiplex PCR; TCRdb lists only in-frame clones, some missing. This sample yields 45,000 to 55,000 clones, of which roughly 90% are seen a single time; over 1.2% belongs to the top ten. The data were taken from a study of T cell changes during pregnancy in multiple sclerosis. The clonotype originates from a female donor in good health, enrolled as a control in a pregnancy study. The material was peripheral blood, obtained in the first trimester of pregnancy. The chain employs TRBV2 and TRBJ2-4; 9 bases are a match to TRBD2. CDR3 sequence reads: CASSGLAGDEENIQYF. CDR3 bases: TGTGCCAGCAGTGGGTTAGCGGGAGATGAGGAAAACATTCAGTACTTC.